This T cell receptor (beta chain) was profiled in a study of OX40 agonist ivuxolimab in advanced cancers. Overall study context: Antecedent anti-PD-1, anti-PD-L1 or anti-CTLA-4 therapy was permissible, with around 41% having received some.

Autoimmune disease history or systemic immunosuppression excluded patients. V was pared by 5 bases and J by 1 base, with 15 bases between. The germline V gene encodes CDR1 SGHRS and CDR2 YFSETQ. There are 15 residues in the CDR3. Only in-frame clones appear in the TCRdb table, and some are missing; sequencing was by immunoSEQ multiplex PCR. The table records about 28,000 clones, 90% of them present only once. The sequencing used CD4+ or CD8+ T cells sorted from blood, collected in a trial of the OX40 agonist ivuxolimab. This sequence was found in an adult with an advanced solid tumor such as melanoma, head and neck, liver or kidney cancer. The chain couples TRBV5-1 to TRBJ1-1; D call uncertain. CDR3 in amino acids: CASSVWGGENTEAFF. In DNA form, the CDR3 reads TGCGCCAGCAGTGTGTGGGGTGGTGAGAACACTGAAGCTTTCTTT.